This T cell receptor (beta chain) was captured by sequencing in a study of cytomegalovirus exposure and HLA in healthy donors. Study-wide findings and caveats: Several of the most significant clusters were apparently associated with common viral pathogens in a later analysis. Later on, analysis showed that most CMV-associated TCR beta chains appeared to be HLA-restricted.

The PCR made use of 60 Vbeta and 13 Jbeta primers. Sequenced by immunoSEQ multiplex PCR; TCRdb stores in-frame clones only, minus some. The sample carries around 99,000 clones, around two thirds recorded once. The CDR3 contains 15 residues. V lost 2 bases and J lost 6; bases outside the gene matches: 7. Germline V gene lookup returns CDR1 SGHRS and CDR2 YFSETQ. This clone was counted only a few times. The antigen is unknown. The clonotype was recovered from a woman aged 40 to 55 in good health and CMV-seropositive. Sequenced input: PBMCs. V gene TRBV5-1 combines with J gene TRBJ2-7; TRBD1 matches 11 bases. CDR3 in amino acids: CASSFIGQGAIEQYF. The CDR3 nucleotides are TGCGCCAGCAGCTTTATAGGACAGGGGGCTATCGAGCAGTACTTC.